This passage covers 10 T cell receptor beta chains from one sample sequenced in a study of cytomegalovirus exposure and HLA in healthy donors. The PCR had 60 Vbeta and 13 Jbeta primers. This table comes from immunoSEQ multiplex PCR, and its TCRdb copy is limited to in-frame clones, with some not included. This table holds roughly 120,000 clones, 50% to 65% found once. Source material: PBMCs. Receptors originate from a man aged 35-49 years in good health and CMV-seropositive.

V gene TRBV4-3 combines with J gene TRBJ2-1, with D tentatively TRBD2 (6 bases). The germline V and J ends were trimmed by 1 base and 4 bases, with 14 bases remaining between them. From germline, CDR1 is LGHNA and CDR2 YSLEER. CDR3 length: 16 residues. The DNA for the CDR3 is TGCGCCAGCAGCCAAGGCTCGGCAGGGACTTACAATGAGCAGTTCTTC. Its translation is CASSQGSAGTYNEQFF.

The genes are TRBV2 and TRBJ2-5; D perhaps matches TRBD1 (6 bases). This CDR3 contains 13 residues. Germline-derived CDR1 and CDR2 are SNHLY and FYNNEI. Trimming cost V 3 bases and J 3 bases, with 8 bases left between them. The CDR3: CASSEHREETQYF. The CDR3 region has the DNA TGTGCCAGCAGTGAGCACAGGGAAGAGACCCAGTACTTC.

The chain links TRBV15 to TRBJ1-2; 7 bases are shared with TRBD1. The CDR3 is 15 residues long. V lost 5 bases to trimming and J lost 1 base; unmatched junction nucleotides: 7. In germline, CDR1 is LNHNV, CDR2 YYDKDF (reference sequence). In nucleotides, the CDR3 is TGTGCCACCAGCGAGAACAGGGGTTTTAACTATGGCTACACCTTC. It yields the protein CATSENRGFNYGYTF.

The chain is built from TRBV11-3 and TRBJ2-1; 11 bases agree with TRBD2. The V and J ends lost 5 bases and 4 bases, in that order; junction bases with no gene match: 13. The V gene's germline CDR1 is SGHNT and CDR2 YENEEA. The CDR3 spans 18 residues. This CDR3 is CASSPLGTSGNLYNEQFF. The CDR3 DNA follows: TGTGCCAGCAGCCCCTTAGGGACTAGCGGTAACCTTTACAATGAGCAGTTCTTC.

This clone was picked up one time. V is TRBV10-1 and J is TRBJ1-1; 7 nucleotides align to TRBD1. The CDR3 length is 15 residues. V lost 3 bases to trimming and J lost 3 bases; unmatched junction nucleotides: 7. Germline lookup yields CDR1 WNHNN and CDR2 SYGVQD (reference sequence). CDR3: CASSEDRDRDTEAFF. In DNA form, the CDR3 reads TGCGCCAGCAGTGAAGACAGGGATCGGGACACTGAAGCTTTCTTT.

The chain uses TRBV27 and TRBJ2-2; D possibly corresponds to TRBD1 (6 bases). The V end lost 0 bases, the J end lost 5 bases, and 19 bases lay between the germline ends. Germline assignment: CDR1 MNHEY and CDR2 SMNVEV (reference sequence). This CDR3 is 18 amino acids long. CDR3 loop: CASSLSPWGQGKTGELFF. The CDR3 DNA is TGTGCCAGCAGTTTATCACCGTGGGGGCAGGGGAAGACCGGGGAGCTGTTTTTT.

The V and J genes are TRBV27 and TRBJ2-4, with 7 bases matching TRBD1. Trimming cost V 0 bases and J 9 bases; bases outside gene matches: 8. CDR1 and CDR2 (germline): MNHEY, SMNVEV (reference sequence). CDR3 length equals 15 residues. CDR3 loop: CASSLSGTAVGIQYF. The CDR3 nucleotides are TGTGCCAGCAGTTTATCGGGGACAGCTGTAGGCATTCAGTACTTC.

The V gene is TRBV6-5, the J gene TRBJ1-2; TRBD1 aligns across 11 bases. Per germline, CDR1 MNHEY and CDR2 SVGAGI. The CDR3 consists of 14 residues. Trimming cost V 5 bases and J 2 bases; bases outside gene matches: 1. The DNA for the CDR3 is TGTGCCAGCAGTCGGACAGGGGGCAACTATGGCTACACCTTC. This sequence encodes CASSRTGGNYGYTF.

The chain links TRBV4-3 to TRBJ2-3, with D tentatively TRBD1 (6 bases). Trimming cost V 1 base and J 5 bases, with 19 bases left between them. The CDR3 sequence is 17 residues long. Germline V gives CDR1 LGHNA, CDR2 YSLEER. The CDR3 nucleotides read TGCGCCAGCAGCCAAGGAACTCAGGGGTGGAACGGAGATACGCAGTATTTT. Residues: CASSQGTQGWNGDTQYF.

This chain links TRBV2 with TRBJ1-1, with TRBD1 as a possible D gene (5 bases). The V end lost 2 bases, the J end lost 4 bases, and 11 bases lay between the germline ends. The V gene's germline CDR1 is SNHLY and CDR2 FYNNEI. CDR3 length equals 14 residues. Written as DNA, the CDR3 is TGTGCCAGCAGTGAATGGGGCCAGTCCACTGAAGCTTTCTTT. It translates to CASSEWGQSTEAFF.